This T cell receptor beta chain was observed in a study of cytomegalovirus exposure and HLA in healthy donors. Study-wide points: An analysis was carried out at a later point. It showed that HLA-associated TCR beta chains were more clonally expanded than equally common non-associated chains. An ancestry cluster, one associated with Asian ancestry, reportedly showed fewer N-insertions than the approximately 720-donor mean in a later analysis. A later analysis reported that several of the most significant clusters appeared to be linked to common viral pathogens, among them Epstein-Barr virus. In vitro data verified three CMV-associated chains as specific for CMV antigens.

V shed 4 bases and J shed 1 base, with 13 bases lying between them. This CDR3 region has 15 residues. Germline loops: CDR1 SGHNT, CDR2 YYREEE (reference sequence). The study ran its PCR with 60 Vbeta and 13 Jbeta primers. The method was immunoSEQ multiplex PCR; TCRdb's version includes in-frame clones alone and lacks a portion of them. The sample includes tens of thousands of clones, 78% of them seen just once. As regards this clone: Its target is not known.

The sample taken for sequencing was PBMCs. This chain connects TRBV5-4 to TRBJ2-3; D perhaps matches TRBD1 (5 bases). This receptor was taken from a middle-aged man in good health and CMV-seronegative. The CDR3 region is CASSSQVGGTDTQYF. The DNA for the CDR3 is TGTGCCAGCAGCAGCCAGGTAGGGGGCACAGATACGCAGTATTTT.